This TCR beta chain was recorded in a study of blood T cell repertoires in COVID-19. In the authors' methods: Estimation of nucleated cell counts was performed using reference gene primer amplification. Measured with immunoSEQ multiplex PCR; TCRdb has only the in-frame clones, and not every one. The D gene and trimming were derived from the DNA, and the V and J assignments and clone size from that table. Counted here are about 300,000 clones, 87% occurring once; the ten biggest clones make up approximately 5.4%. Among Cohort 3 donors, those recovered had two negative PCRs, clearance, or symptom resolution. Losses at the gene ends were 4 bases for V and 4 bases for J; bases not matched to a gene: 6. The germline V gene encodes CDR1 LGHDT and CDR2 YNNKEL (reference sequence). This CDR3 is 15 amino acids long.

This TCR came from a woman aged 30 to 39 who had recovered from COVID-19. The sample taken for sequencing was PBMCs or T cells enriched from blood (not recorded which). The rearrangement joins TRBV3-1 (or the pseudogene TRBV3-2) to TRBJ1-3; 8 bases are a match to TRBD1. CDR3 protein: CASSRGQVSGNTIYF. The CDR3 DNA sequence: TGTGCCAGCAGCCGGGGACAGGTCTCCGGAAACACCATATATTTT.